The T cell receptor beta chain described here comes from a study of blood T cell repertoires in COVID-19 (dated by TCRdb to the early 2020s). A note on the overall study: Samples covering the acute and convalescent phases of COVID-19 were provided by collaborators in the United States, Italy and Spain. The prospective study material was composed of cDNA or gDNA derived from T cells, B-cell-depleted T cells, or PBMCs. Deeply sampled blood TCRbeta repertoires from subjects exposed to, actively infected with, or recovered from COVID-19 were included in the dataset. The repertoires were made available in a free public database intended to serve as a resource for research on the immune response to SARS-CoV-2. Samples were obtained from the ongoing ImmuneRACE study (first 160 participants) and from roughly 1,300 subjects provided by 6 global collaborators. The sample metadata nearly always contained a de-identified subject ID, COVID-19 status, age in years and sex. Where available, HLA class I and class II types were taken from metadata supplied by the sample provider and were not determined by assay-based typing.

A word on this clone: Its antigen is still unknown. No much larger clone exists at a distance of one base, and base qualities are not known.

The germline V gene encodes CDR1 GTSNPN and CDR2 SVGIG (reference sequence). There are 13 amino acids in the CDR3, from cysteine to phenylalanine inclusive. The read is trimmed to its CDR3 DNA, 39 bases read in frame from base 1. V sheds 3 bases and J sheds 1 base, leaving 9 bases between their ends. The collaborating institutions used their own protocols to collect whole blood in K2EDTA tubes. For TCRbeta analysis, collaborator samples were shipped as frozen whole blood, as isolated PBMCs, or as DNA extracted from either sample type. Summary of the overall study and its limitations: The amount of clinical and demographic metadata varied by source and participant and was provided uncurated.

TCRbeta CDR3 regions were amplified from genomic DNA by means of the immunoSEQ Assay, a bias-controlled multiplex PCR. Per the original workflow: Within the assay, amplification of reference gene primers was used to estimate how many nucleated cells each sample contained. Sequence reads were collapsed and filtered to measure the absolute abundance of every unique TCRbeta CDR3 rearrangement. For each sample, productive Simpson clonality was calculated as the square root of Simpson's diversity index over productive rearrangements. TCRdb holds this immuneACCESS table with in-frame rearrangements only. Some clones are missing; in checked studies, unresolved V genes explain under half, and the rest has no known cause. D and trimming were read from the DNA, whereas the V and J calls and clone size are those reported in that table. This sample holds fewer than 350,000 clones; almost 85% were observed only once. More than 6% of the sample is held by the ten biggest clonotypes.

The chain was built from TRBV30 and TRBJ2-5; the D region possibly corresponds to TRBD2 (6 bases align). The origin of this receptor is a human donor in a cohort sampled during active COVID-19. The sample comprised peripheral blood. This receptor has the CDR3 CAWRGGSQETQYF. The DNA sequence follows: TGTGCCTGGAGGGGGGGTTCCCAAGAGACCCAGTACTTC.